These 2 T cell receptor beta chains came from one sample sequenced in a study of cytomegalovirus exposure and HLA in healthy donors. The study ran its PCR with 60 Vbeta and 13 Jbeta primers. Repertoires were generated with immunoSEQ multiplex PCR, while TCRdb's copy carries only in-frame clones and drops some. This table has 100,000 or so clones, about 75% appearing once. Sample: PBMCs. Every receptor here comes from a woman in her 40s in good health and CMV-seropositive.

This sequence joins TRBV27 and TRBJ2-7; weak D call: TRBD2 (5 bases). Trimming stripped 6 bases from V and 2 bases from J, with 20 bases between. This CDR3 spans 16 amino acids. CDR1 is MNHEY and CDR2 is SMNVEV in the germline V gene (reference sequence). The DNA for the CDR3 is TGTGCCAGCAGGGAGAGCGGCCAGCTCTTAACCTACGAGCAGTACTTC. It is translated as CASRESGQLLTYEQYF.

This rearrangement joins TRBV5-1 to TRBJ1-1; no firm D call. Germline V lookup: CDR1 SGHRS, CDR2 YFSETQ. This CDR3 is 15 amino acids long. Trimming cost V 4 bases and J 0 bases, with 13 bases left between them. The CDR3: CASSRRILLNTEAFF. CDR3 nucleotides: TGCGCCAGCAGCCGGAGGATCCTATTGAACACTGAAGCTTTCTTT.